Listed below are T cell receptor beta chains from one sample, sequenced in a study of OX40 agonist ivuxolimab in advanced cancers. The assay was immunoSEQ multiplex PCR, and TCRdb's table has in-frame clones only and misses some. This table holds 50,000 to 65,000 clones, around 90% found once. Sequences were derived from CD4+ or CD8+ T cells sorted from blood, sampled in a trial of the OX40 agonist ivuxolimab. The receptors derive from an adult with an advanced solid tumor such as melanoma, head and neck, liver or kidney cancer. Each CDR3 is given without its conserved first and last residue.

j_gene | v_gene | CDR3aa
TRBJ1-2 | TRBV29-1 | SVERDPGIYT
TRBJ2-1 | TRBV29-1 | SVVVAGLDEQF
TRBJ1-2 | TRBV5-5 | ASSRPQESYGYT
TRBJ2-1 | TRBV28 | ASSGQPHNEQF
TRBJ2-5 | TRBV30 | AWSFGRVSGSPLSETQY
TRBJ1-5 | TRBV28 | ASSSPQGNQPQH
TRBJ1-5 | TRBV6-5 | ASRATGYGNQPQH
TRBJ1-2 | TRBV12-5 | ASGLDQRDYT
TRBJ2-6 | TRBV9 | ASSAHGAPGANVLT
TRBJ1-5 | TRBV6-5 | ASSYGRQNQPQH
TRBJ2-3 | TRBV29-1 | SVGLAGRSDTQY
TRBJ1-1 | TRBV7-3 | ASSPGRNTEAF
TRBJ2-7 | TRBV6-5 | ASSYGGPTYEQY
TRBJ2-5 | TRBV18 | ASSPQSQVGETQY
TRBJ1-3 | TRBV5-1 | ASSLAGFAGNTIY
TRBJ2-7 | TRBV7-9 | ASSLWTSGSYEQY
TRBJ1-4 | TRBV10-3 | AISESNQGPNEKLF
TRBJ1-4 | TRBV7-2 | ASSERQLSIEKLF
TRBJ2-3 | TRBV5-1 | ASHSGQGVADTQY
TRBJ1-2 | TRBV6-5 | ASSFTGGAGGYT
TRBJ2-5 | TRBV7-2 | ASSLAETQY
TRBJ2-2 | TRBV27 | ASSSRLNTGELF
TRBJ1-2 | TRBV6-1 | ASSEGPAGYT
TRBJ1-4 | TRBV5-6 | ASSLYSATNEKLF
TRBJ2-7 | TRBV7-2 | ASTSVGLAVYEQY
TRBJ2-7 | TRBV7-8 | ASSVPRGGTSGRAWYEQY
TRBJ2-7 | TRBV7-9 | ASSQGDREQY
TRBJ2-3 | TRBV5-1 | ASSRDSTSTDTQY
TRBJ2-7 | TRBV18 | ASSPRDSHYEQY
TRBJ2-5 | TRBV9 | ASSPDWWQETQY
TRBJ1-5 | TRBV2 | ASSRTDSNQPQH
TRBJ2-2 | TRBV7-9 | ASSLKQLNTGELF
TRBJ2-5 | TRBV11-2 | ASSRGTYSPETQY
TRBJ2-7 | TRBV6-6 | ASSYGVDYEQY
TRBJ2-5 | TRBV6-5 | ASSYWDGRQETQY
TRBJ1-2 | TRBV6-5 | ASSSPYGYT
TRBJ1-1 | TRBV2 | ASRAYQGLEAF
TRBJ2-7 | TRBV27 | ASSFAGTGAYEQY
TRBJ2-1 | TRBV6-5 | ASSSSGRGRINEQF
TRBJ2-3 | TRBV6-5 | ASSHSYTDTQY
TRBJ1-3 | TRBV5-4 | ASSQSLTGTASGNTIY
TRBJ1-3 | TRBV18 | ASSPPLRSGNTIY
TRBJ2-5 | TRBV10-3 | AISELTGEGTQY
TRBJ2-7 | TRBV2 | ASSPGLAFREKLEQY
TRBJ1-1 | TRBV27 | ASSSPHRAGNTEAF
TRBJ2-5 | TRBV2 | ASSSTDTLRETQY
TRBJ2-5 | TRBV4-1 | ASSQEDRGWETQY
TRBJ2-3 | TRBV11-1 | ASSPWEGISTDTQY
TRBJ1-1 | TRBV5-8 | ASSPRMEAEAF
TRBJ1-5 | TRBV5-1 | ASSWTDGSNQPQH
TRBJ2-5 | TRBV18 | ASSSQVGETQY
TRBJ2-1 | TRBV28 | ASSLSPSGSYNEQF
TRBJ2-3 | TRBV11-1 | ASSLPQQDTQY
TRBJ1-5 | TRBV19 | ASSIRVRGTENQPQH
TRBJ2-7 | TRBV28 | ASRSGQDYEQY